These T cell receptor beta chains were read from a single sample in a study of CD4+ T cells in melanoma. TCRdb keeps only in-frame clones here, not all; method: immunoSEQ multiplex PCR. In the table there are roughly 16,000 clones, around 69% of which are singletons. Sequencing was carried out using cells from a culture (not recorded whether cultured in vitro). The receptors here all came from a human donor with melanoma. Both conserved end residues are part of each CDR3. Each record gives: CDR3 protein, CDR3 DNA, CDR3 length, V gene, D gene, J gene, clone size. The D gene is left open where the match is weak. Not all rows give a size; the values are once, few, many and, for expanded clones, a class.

CDR3: CASSPRQGHTEAFF
DNA: TGCGCCAGCAGCCCCCGACAGGGCCACACTGAAGCTTTCTTT
length: 14
V: TRBV4-1
D: TRBD1
J: TRBJ1-1
size: NA

CDR3: CASSQVWRGRLAEQYF
DNA: TGTGCCAGCAGCCAAGTTTGGAGGGGGCGCTTGGCCGAGCAGTACTTC
length: 16
V: TRBV25-1
D: NA
J: TRBJ2-7
size: once

CDR3: CASSRDVTSTDTQYF
DNA: TGTGCCAGCAGTAGGGACGTCACTAGCACAGATACGCAGTATTTT
length: 15
V: TRBV2
D: NA
J: TRBJ2-3
size: NA

CDR3: CASNGQGAIANTEAFF
DNA: TGTGCCAGTAACGGACAGGGGGCGATTGCAAACACTGAAGCTTTCTTT
length: 16
V: TRBV19
D: TRBD1
J: TRBJ1-1
size: NA

CDR3: CASSRTGGGNTIYF
DNA: TGTGCCAGCAGCCGTACAGGGGGCGGAAACACCATATATTTT
length: 14
V: TRBV7-9
D: TRBD1
J: TRBJ1-3
size: NA

CDR3: CASITTSGGLEYF
DNA: TGTGCCAGCATCACAACCTCGGGGGGGCTGGAGTATTTT
length: 13
V: TRBV6-1
D: TRBD2
J: TRBJ2-3
size: NA

CDR3: CASSSLGTGYGYTF
DNA: TGTGCCAGCAGCTCGCTCGGGACGGGCTATGGCTACACCTTC
length: 14
V: TRBV7-9
D: NA
J: TRBJ1-2
size: NA

CDR3: CASSQRDRVGYNEQFF
DNA: TGTGCCAGCAGCCAAAGGGACAGGGTTGGCTACAATGAGCAGTTCTTC
length: 16
V: TRBV14
D: TRBD1
J: TRBJ2-1
size: NA

CDR3: CASSTWSNQPQHF
DNA: TGTGCCAGCAGTACCTGGAGCAATCAGCCCCAGCATTTT
length: 13
V: TRBV6-5
D: NA
J: TRBJ1-5
size: NA

CDR3: CASSVGTAYNQPQHF
DNA: TGTGCCAGTAGTGTCGGGACAGCCTACAATCAGCCCCAGCATTTT
length: 15
V: TRBV19
D: TRBD1
J: TRBJ1-5
size: NA

CDR3: CASSQEGFSTISSYNEQFF
DNA: TGCGCCAGCAGCCAAGAGGGTTTTAGTACTATAAGCTCCTACAATGAGCAGTTCTTC
length: 19
V: TRBV4-1
D: NA
J: TRBJ2-1
size: NA

CDR3: CASSLRTGLNTEAFF
DNA: TGCGCCAGCAGCTTGAGGACAGGTTTGAACACTGAAGCTTTCTTT
length: 15
V: TRBV5-1
D: TRBD1
J: TRBJ1-1
size: few

CDR3: CASSPFGGLQETQYF
DNA: TGTGCCAGCTCACCATTCGGGGGCCTCCAAGAGACCCAGTACTTC
length: 15
V: TRBV18
D: NA
J: TRBJ2-5
size: NA

CDR3: CASSQALYGYTF
DNA: TGTGCCAGCAGCCAGGCGTTATATGGCTACACCTTC
length: 12
V: TRBV11-2
D: NA
J: TRBJ1-2
size: NA

CDR3: CASSPLGRMNTEAFF
DNA: TGTGCCAGCTCACCACTCGGTCGTATGAACACTGAAGCTTTCTTT
length: 15
V: TRBV18
D: NA
J: TRBJ1-1
size: medium-sized

CDR3: CASRQQGAVKGGYTF
DNA: TGTGCCAGCAGGCAGCAGGGGGCGGTTAAGGGTGGCTACACCTTC
length: 15
V: TRBV6-5
D: TRBD1
J: TRBJ1-2
size: NA

CDR3: CASSLRQSPVNTEAFF
DNA: TGTGCCAGCAGCTTAAGACAATCCCCCGTGAACACTGAAGCTTTCTTT
length: 16
V: TRBV16
D: NA
J: TRBJ1-1
size: NA

CDR3: CASNTGTGNEKLFF
DNA: TGTGCCAGCAACACCGGGACGGGTAATGAAAAACTGTTTTTT
length: 14
V: TRBV9
D: NA
J: TRBJ1-4
size: medium-sized

CDR3: CASSPRRDSLNTEAFF
DNA: TGCGCCAGCAGCCCCCGACGGGACAGCTTGAACACTGAAGCTTTCTTT
length: 16
V: TRBV5-1
D: TRBD1
J: TRBJ1-1
size: few

CDR3: CATKTGTNSPLHF
DNA: TGTGCCACCAAGACAGGGACCAATTCACCCCTCCACTTT
length: 13
V: TRBV6-5
D: TRBD1
J: TRBJ1-6
size: NA

CDR3: CASSQDGQGARGYTF
DNA: TGCGCCAGCAGCCAAGATGGACAGGGGGCTCGGGGCTACACCTTC
length: 15
V: TRBV4-1
D: TRBD1
J: TRBJ1-2
size: few

CDR3: CASSVGGDRYEQYF
DNA: TGCGCCAGCAGCGTCGGGGGGGACCGCTACGAGCAGTACTTC
length: 14
V: TRBV5-1
D: TRBD2
J: TRBJ2-7
size: NA

CDR3: CASSLARGQPQHF
DNA: TGTGCCAGCAGCCTCGCCCGCGGACAGCCCCAGCATTTT
length: 13
V: TRBV25-1
D: NA
J: TRBJ1-5
size: NA

CDR3: CASSYRGGGDTQYF
DNA: TGTGCCAGCAGTTACCGGGGGGGCGGAGATACGCAGTATTTT
length: 14
V: TRBV6-6
D: TRBD2
J: TRBJ2-3
size: NA

CDR3: CASSLGAGGLPSDEQFF
DNA: TGTGCCAGCAGCTTAGGCGCGGGGGGGCTTCCGTCTGATGAGCAGTTCTTC
length: 17
V: TRBV11-3
D: TRBD2
J: TRBJ2-1
size: NA